Here is one T cell receptor beta chain with its context. Germline V gene data show CDR1 as SGHRS and CDR2 as YFSETQ. The CDR3 has 18 amino acids. V shed 7 bases and J 2 bases; nucleotides not matched to a gene: 16. It was with 60 Vbeta and 13 Jbeta primers that the PCR ran. The table came from immunoSEQ multiplex PCR; TCRdb's copy has only in-frame clones and leaves some out. The data hold 110,000 to 150,000 clones, with roughly 80% observed a single time. The data were obtained in a study of cytomegalovirus exposure and HLA in healthy donors. This TCR derives from a woman in her 50s in good health and CMV-seropositive. The chain links TRBV5-1 to TRBJ2-3, with TRBD1 matching over 10 bases. The sample consisted of PBMCs. The CDR3, as DNA: TGCGCCAGCCGACCGGGACAGGGGACTCCACCTACCACAGATACGCAGTATTTT. This sequence encodes CASRPGQGTPPTTDTQYF.